This TCR beta chain was found in a study of cytomegalovirus exposure and HLA in healthy donors. Study conclusions and caveats: Later analysis identified a missense DCLRE1C variant that was linked to TCR beta V- and J-gene trimming. Most TCRs appeared rarely, but some public TCRs recurred in many donors.

As to this clone: The antigen is undetermined.

The CDR3 covers 13 residues. V lost 3 bases to trimming and J lost 6 bases; unmatched junction nucleotides: 4. The germline gives CDR1 KGHSH, CDR2 LQKENI. The PCR made use of 60 Vbeta and 13 Jbeta primers. The data were produced by immunoSEQ multiplex PCR, yet TCRdb's version contains in-frame clones alone and is incomplete. The repertoire holds 200,000 to 300,000 clones, 84% seen once, with 1.5% to 2.5% in the top ten. The specimen sequenced was PBMCs. This sequence joins TRBV18 and TRBJ1-2; 7 bases match TRBD1. The TCR was taken from a woman aged 40 to 49 in good health and CMV-seropositive. CDR3 sequence (DNA): TGTGCCAGCTCACCTATGACAGGGAATGGCTACACCTTC. It encodes CASSPMTGNGYTF.